This T cell receptor (beta chain) was captured in a study of OX40 agonist ivuxolimab in advanced cancers. Sequencing used immunoSEQ multiplex PCR; TCRdb keeps in-frame clones, though not all of them. The sample holds just over 90,000 clones; 80% to 95% are singletons and the top ten take about 3.6%. The V end lost 0 bases, the J end lost 7 bases, and 19 bases lay between the germline ends. There are 15 residues in the CDR3. The germline CDR1 and CDR2 sequences are GTSNPN and SVGIG (reference sequence). This sequence joins TRBV30 and TRBJ2-7; D tentatively reads TRBD1 or TRBD2 (5 bases each). The TCR comes from an adult with an advanced solid tumor such as melanoma, head and neck, liver or kidney cancer. Source: CD4+ or CD8+ T cells sorted from blood, taken in a trial of the OX40 agonist ivuxolimab. The CDR3 loop reads CAWSVGMGVVREQYF. CDR3 DNA sequence: TGTGCCTGGAGTGTAGGGATGGGGGTAGTGCGGGAGCAGTACTTC.